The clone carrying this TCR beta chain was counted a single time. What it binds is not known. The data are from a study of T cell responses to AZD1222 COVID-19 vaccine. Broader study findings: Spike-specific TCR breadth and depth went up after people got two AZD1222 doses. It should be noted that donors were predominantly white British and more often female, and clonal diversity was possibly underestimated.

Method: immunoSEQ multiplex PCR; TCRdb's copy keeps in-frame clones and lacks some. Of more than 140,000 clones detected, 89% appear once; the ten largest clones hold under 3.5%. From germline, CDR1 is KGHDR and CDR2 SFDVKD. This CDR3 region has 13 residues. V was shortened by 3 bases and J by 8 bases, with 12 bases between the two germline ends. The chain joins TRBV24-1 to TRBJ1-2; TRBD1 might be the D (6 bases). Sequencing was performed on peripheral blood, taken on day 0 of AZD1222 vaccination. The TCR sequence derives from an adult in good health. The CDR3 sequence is CATSDKQGRGYTF. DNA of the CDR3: TGTGCCACCAGTGATAAACAGGGAAGAGGCTACACCTTC.